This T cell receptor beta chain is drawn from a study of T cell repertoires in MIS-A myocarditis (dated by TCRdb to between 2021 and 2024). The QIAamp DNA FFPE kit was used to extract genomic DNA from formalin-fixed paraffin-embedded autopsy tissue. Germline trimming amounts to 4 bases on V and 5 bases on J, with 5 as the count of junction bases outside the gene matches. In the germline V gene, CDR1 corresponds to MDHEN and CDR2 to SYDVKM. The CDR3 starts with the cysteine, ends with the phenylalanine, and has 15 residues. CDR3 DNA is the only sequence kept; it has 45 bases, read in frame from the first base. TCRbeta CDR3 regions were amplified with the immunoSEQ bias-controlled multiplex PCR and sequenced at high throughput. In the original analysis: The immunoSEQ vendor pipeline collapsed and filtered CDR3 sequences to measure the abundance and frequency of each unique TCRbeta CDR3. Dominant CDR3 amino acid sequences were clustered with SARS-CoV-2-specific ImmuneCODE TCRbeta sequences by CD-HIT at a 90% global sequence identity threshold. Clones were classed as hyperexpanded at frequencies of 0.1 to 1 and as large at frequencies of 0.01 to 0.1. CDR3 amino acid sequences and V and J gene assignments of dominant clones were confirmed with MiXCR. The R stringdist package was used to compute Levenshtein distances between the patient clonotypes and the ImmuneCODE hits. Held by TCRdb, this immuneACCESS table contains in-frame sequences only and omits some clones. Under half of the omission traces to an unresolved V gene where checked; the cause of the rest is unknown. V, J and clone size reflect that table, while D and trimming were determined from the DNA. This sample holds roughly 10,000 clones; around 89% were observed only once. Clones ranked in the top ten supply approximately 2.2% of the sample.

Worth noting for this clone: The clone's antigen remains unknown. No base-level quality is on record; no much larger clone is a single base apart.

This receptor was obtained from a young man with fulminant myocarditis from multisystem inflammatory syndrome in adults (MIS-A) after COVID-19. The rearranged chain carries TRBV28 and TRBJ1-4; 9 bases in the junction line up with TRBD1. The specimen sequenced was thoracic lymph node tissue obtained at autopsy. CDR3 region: CASSSPGTGNEKLFF. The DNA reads TGTGCCAGCAGTTCCCCCGGGACAGGGAATGAAAAACTGTTTTTT.